These 28 T cell receptor beta chains came from one sample sequenced in a study of blood T cell repertoires in COVID-19. Profiled with immunoSEQ multiplex PCR; TCRdb holds only in-frame clones, not every one. The sample has some 300,000 clones, about 86% seen once. What was sequenced was peripheral blood. The receptors originated from a woman in her 70s with COVID-19, enrolled during active disease.

The chain couples TRBV10-1 to TRBJ2-7; 12 positions agree with TRBD2. Germline CDR1 WNHNN, CDR2 SYGVQD (reference sequence). The CDR3 has 16 amino acids. V lost 3 bases, J lost 2 bases, and 5 bases stayed unmatched. The CDR3 here is CASSDLGLAGTYEQYF. CDR3 DNA sequence: TGCGCCAGCAGTGACCTCGGACTAGCGGGGACCTACGAGCAGTACTTC.

The chain has TRBV5-1 and TRBJ2-3; 8 bases match TRBD2. This CDR3 is built from 15 residues. Germline CDR1 reads SGHRS; CDR2 reads YFSETQ. The junction had 6 bases not matched to a gene; V was cut back by 4 bases and J by 2 bases. CDR3 sequence: CASSVLAADTDTQYF. The CDR3 region has the DNA TGCGCCAGCAGCGTACTAGCGGCCGACACAGATACGCAGTATTTT.

This chain uses TRBV9 with TRBJ2-7; D might be TRBD2 (5 bases). CDR1 is SGDLS and CDR2 is YYNGEE in the germline V gene. The CDR3 is 13 residues long. V lost 0 bases to trimming and J lost 3 bases, with 7 bases between them. The CDR3 region has the DNA TGTGCCAGCAGCGTAGACGAGGGCTACGAGCAGTACTTC. Translation gives CASSVDEGYEQYF.

The chain uses TRBV27 and TRBJ2-7; 8 bases are shared with TRBD1. CDR3 length: 19 residues. Germline lookup yields CDR1 MNHEY and CDR2 SMNVEV (reference sequence). J gave up 3 bases and V 5 bases, and 21 bases lay outside the gene matches. CDR3 amino acids: CASSLVRGQGNFVGYEQYF. The CDR3 DNA is TGTGCCAGCAGTCTTGTCCGAGGACAGGGCAACTTTGTGGGCTACGAGCAGTACTTC.

CDR3 coding DNA: TGTGCCAGCAGTGCCGGGACAGGGCTTTCGGGAAACACCATATATTTT. This gives the protein CASSAGTGLSGNTIYF. The chain employs TRBV27 and TRBJ1-3; 9 bases fit TRBD1. The germline V gene encodes CDR1 MNHEY and CDR2 SMNVEV (reference sequence). Germline trimming cut 5 bases from V and 4 bases from J; bases unmatched to any gene: 9. The CDR3 has 16 amino acids.

This clone was counted a single time. This rearrangement joins TRBV4-3 to TRBJ2-7; TRBD1 aligns across 7 bases. Germline CDR1 LGHNA, CDR2 YSLEER. V dropped 4 bases and J dropped 3; count of bases not matched to a gene: 3. There are 13 residues in the CDR3. The CDR3 protein is CASSLRTGYEQYF. The DNA for the CDR3 is TGCGCCAGCAGCCTTAGGACAGGCTACGAGCAGTACTTC.

V is TRBV5-1 and J is TRBJ2-3, with TRBD2 identical over 10 bases. V trimming: 4 bases; J trimming: 2 bases; junction bases outside the gene matches: 10. The CDR3 is 17 amino acids. The germline V gene has CDR1 SGHRS and CDR2 YFSETQ. DNA for the CDR3: TGCGCCAGCAGCACGTCTAGCGGGGGCCTATACACAGATACGCAGTATTTT. Encoded protein: CASSTSSGGLYTDTQYF.

The chain has TRBV11-2 and TRBJ1-4; 8 bases line up with TRBD1. V shed 5 bases, J shed 8 bases, and the junction held 13 bases outside the gene matches. Germline CDR1 is SGHAT and CDR2 is FQNNGV. The CDR3 covers 16 residues. CDR3 DNA sequence: TGTGCCAGCAGCATCCAAGCAGGGGGCGCATACGAAAAACTGTTTTTT. It is translated as CASSIQAGGAYEKLFF.

The chain uses TRBV7-9 and TRBJ1-2; no clear D gene. Trimming shortened V by 5 bases and J by 4 bases, and 17 bases separated the two germline ends. Germline CDR1 is SEHNR and CDR2 is FQNEAQ (reference sequence). The CDR3 is 15 amino acids. The CDR3 DNA is TGTGCCAGCAGCCCCATCGACTTTTCCCTCTATGGCTACACCTTC. Translated: CASSPIDFSLYGYTF.

The chain recombines TRBV19 with TRBJ2-1, with 10 bases aligning to TRBD1. The CDR3 runs to 16 residues. CDR1 LNHDA and CDR2 SQIVND come from the germline V gene (reference sequence). Germline trimming cut 5 bases from V and 6 bases from J; bases unmatched to any gene: 10. The CDR3, as DNA: TGTGCCAGTAGTCCACGGACAGGGGGACGGGGCAATGAGCAGTTCTTC. This sequence encodes CASSPRTGGRGNEQFF.

The rearrangement uses TRBV4-2 and TRBJ1-2, with D tentatively TRBD1 (5 bases). The length of the CDR3 is 17 residues. Germline V CDR1 and CDR2: LGHNA, YNFKEQ. With 0 bases removed from V and 0 bases from J, the gap between germline ends came to 14 bases. Written as DNA, the CDR3 is TGTGCCAGCAGCCAAGAAGGGGCAGAACCACCTAACTATGGCTACACCTTC. Protein: CASSQEGAEPPNYGYTF.

This chain links TRBV7-9 with TRBJ1-1; possibly TRBD1 for D (6 bases). The germline V gene encodes CDR1 SEHNR and CDR2 FQNEAQ (reference sequence). The CDR3 spans 13 residues. Trimming pared 5 bases from V and 8 bases from J, leaving 15 bases between. The CDR3 here is CASSQGRAEEAFF. As DNA, the CDR3 is TGTGCCAGCAGCCAGGGGCGGGCAGAAGAAGCTTTCTTT.

The rearrangement links TRBV28 to TRBJ1-2; TRBD1 matches 8 bases. V lost 7 bases and J lost 3; bases outside the gene matches: 7. The CDR3 contains 14 residues. Per germline, CDR1 MDHEN and CDR2 SYDVKM. The CDR3 spells CASIPGQEYYGYTF. The CDR3, as DNA: TGTGCCAGCATCCCGGGACAGGAGTACTATGGCTACACCTTC.

The J gene is TRBJ1-2, the V gene TRBV28; 10 bases agree with TRBD1. The CDR3 sequence is 16 residues long. V lost 3 bases, J lost 7 bases, and 11 bases stayed unmatched. Germline CDR1 is MDHEN and CDR2 is SYDVKM. The CDR3 reads CASSFAPRTGGSGYTF. For the CDR3, the DNA is TGTGCCAGCAGTTTTGCCCCCCGGACAGGGGGAAGTGGCTACACCTTC.

This clone has only a few counts. CDR3 in amino acids: CASSLDRGSDTGELFF. DNA of the CDR3: TGTGCCAGCAGCTTAGATCGGGGATCGGACACCGGGGAGCTGTTTTTT. The chain combines TRBV11-2 with TRBJ2-2, with D maybe TRBD2 (5 bases). Trimming left V 0 bases short and J 3 bases short, with 11 bases between. CDR3 length: 16 amino acids. Germline V gene sequence: CDR1 SGHAT, CDR2 FQNNGV.

This rearrangement joins TRBV6-2 or TRBV6-3 to TRBJ2-7, with 7 bases identical to TRBD1. The CDR3 consists of 15 residues. J was trimmed by 2 bases and V by 6 bases; bases with no gene match: 10. Per germline, CDR1 MNHEY and CDR2 SVGEGT. The CDR3, as DNA: TGTGCCAGCAGCGGGCCGGGACAGACGACCTACGAGCAGTACTTC. This codes for CASSGPGQTTYEQYF.

V and J are TRBV7-2 and TRBJ1-1; 9 positions match TRBD1. Germline-derived CDR1 and CDR2 are SGHTA and FQGNSA. V lost 11 bases, J lost 1 base, and 5 bases stayed unmatched. This CDR3 spans 13 amino acids. The DNA for the CDR3 is TGTGCCGAGGGGGACAGGGAGAACACTGAAGCTTTCTTT. This gives the protein CAEGDRENTEAFF.

The chain joins TRBV7-7 to TRBJ2-5; tentatively, D is TRBD1 (5 bases). From germline, CDR1 is SSHAT and CDR2 FNYEAQ (reference sequence). The CDR3 is made up of 14 amino acids. V gave up 5 bases and J gave up 0 bases, with 10 bases separating them. The CDR3 DNA is TGTGCCAGCAGCCCGACAGTATACCAAGAGACCCAGTACTTC. Amino acid sequence: CASSPTVYQETQYF.

This clone was seen just once. The chain links TRBV19 to TRBJ2-4; 9 bases align to TRBD2. Per the germline V gene, CDR1 is LNHDA and CDR2 is SQIVND (reference sequence). V shed 3 bases and J 0 bases; nucleotides not matched to a gene: 9. There are 18 residues in the CDR3. CDR3 loop: CASSIPTSGSVAKNIQYF. In nucleotides, the CDR3 is TGTGCCAGTAGTATTCCGACTAGCGGAAGTGTAGCCAAAAACATTCAGTACTTC.

In this sample, this clone turned up a few times. The chain couples TRBV27 to TRBJ2-1, with D hard to call. Trimming stripped 3 bases from V and 5 bases from J, with 8 bases between. Per the germline V gene, CDR1 is MNHEY and CDR2 is SMNVEV (reference sequence). CDR3 length: 13 amino acids. Here the CDR3 DNA reads TGTGCCAGCAGTTTTATTACTAACAATGAGCAGTTCTTC. Residues: CASSFITNNEQFF.

This clone has a handful of counts. The genes are TRBV2 and TRBJ1-2; D remains ambiguous. The germline V gene encodes CDR1 SNHLY and CDR2 FYNNEI. V was clipped by 6 bases and J by 4 bases, with 15 bases between them. The length of the CDR3 is 14 residues. Here the CDR3 reads CASSDDRQSYGYTF. In DNA form, the CDR3 reads TGTGCCAGCAGCGATGACCGACAAAGCTATGGCTACACCTTC.

The V and J genes are TRBV7-9 and TRBJ2-5; D gene uncertain. Germline lookup yields CDR1 SEHNR and CDR2 FQNEAQ (reference sequence). V dropped 6 bases and J dropped 8 bases, with 10 bases sitting between them. The CDR3 sequence is 11 residues long. CDR3 residues: CASSRDSTQYF. Written as DNA, the CDR3 is TGTGCCAGCAGTCGCGACTCTACCCAGTACTTC.

This clone was observed a few times. The V call is TRBV28, the J call TRBJ1-2, with D perhaps TRBD1 (6 bases). Germline V gene lookup returns CDR1 MDHEN and CDR2 SYDVKM. V was pared by 8 bases and J by 7 bases, with 23 bases between. The CDR3 sequence is 15 residues long. The CDR3 sequence: CASGSFFTGPGGYTF. DNA of the CDR3: TGTGCCAGCGGGTCCTTCTTCACAGGGCCGGGTGGCTACACCTTC.

This chain uses TRBV5-4 with TRBJ2-2, with D perhaps TRBD2 (6 bases). This CDR3 comprises 13 residues. Trimming pared 3 bases from V and 7 bases from J, leaving 10 bases between. Germline loops: CDR1 SGHNT, CDR2 YYREEE (reference sequence). The CDR3 sequence is CASSSGVGGELFF. In DNA form, the CDR3 reads TGTGCCAGCAGCTCGGGGGTTGGCGGGGAGCTGTTTTTT.

The rearrangement links TRBV9 to TRBJ2-3; no reliable D call. V was shortened by 3 bases and J by 2 bases, with 7 bases between the two germline ends. The CDR3 sequence is 13 residues long. CDR1 is SGDLS and CDR2 is YYNGEE in the germline V gene. CDR3 sequence reads: CASSAYSTDTQYF. CDR3 bases: TGTGCCAGCAGCGCTTATTCCACAGATACGCAGTATTTT.

This clone is a singleton in its sample. V is TRBV2 and J is TRBJ2-7; a possible D gene is TRBD1 (6 bases). CDR1 is SNHLY and CDR2 is FYNNEI in the germline V gene. This CDR3 has 13 residues. The germline V and J ends were trimmed by 8 bases and 3 bases, with 14 bases remaining between them. CDR3 nucleotide sequence: TGTGCCAGCTTACAGGGAGAGGGCTACGAGCAGTACTTC. Encoded protein: CASLQGEGYEQYF.

This chain joins TRBV7-2 and TRBJ1-6; 7 nucleotides line up with TRBD1. CDR3 size: 14 residues. With V trimmed by 3 bases and J by 6 bases, 2 bases remained unmatched. The germline gives CDR1 SGHTA, CDR2 FQGNSA. CDR3 sequence: CASSFGQVNSPLHF. CDR3 bases: TGTGCCAGCAGCTTCGGACAGGTTAATTCACCCCTCCACTTT.

The genes are TRBV24-1 and TRBJ1-2, with 7 bases aligning to TRBD1. After removal of 2 bases from V and 7 bases from J, the junction contained 12 bases not matched to a gene. This CDR3 contains 16 residues. Germline lookup yields CDR1 KGHDR and CDR2 SFDVKD. The CDR3 DNA is TGTGCCACCAGTGATTCCAGACAGGGTGAGTCTCCTGGCTACACCTTC. It codes for CATSDSRQGESPGYTF.